The clone carrying this T cell receptor (beta chain) showed up just once. Antigen: not known. The data were taken from a study of T cell responses to AZD1222 COVID-19 vaccine. Profiling relied on immunoSEQ multiplex PCR, and the TCRdb table lists in-frame clones only, not all of them. The repertoire holds about 130,000 clones, with 89% as singletons. Study-wide results and limits: Repertoires were obtained only post-peak T cell response. Spike-specific TCR depth and breadth grew after two AZD1222 doses. Donors skewed white British and female; clonal diversity was possibly underestimated.

The V segment lost 9 bases and the J segment 1 base; nucleotides outside the gene matches: 9. Germline-derived CDR1 and CDR2 are LNHDA and SQIVND (reference sequence). This CDR3 spans 15 amino acids. The sequenced sample was peripheral blood, obtained on day 0 of AZD1222 vaccination. This receptor was identified in an adult in good health. The chain joins TRBV19 to TRBJ2-3; 8 positions agree with TRBD2. CDR3 loop: CASRSGGAGTDTQYF. DNA of the CDR3: TGTGCCAGCCGCTCGGGGGGGGCGGGCACAGATACGCAGTATTTT.